The 32 T cell receptor beta chains given below trace back to one sample, sequenced in a study of early T cells in non-severe SARS-CoV-2 infection (TCRdb year 2021). Library creation used 5' RACE. TCRdb lists the instrument as NextSeq 500. TCRdb itself trimmed the public reads at Q25 with fastp, ran MiXCR and retained productive beta chains. For every CDR3 protein sequence, its rows merge into one entry that carries the most common genes and DNA. A total of tens of thousands of distinct CDR3 sequences appear in this sample, nearly 7.5% of them only once. The top ten clonotypes cover 6.5% to 8.5% of the sample. Sequenced material: whole blood. Receptors originate from an adult who was a healthcare worker with PCR-confirmed SARS-CoV-2 infection or an uninfected control (not recorded which).

There are many counts of this clonotype. This sequence joins TRBV28 and TRBJ2-7; 7 bases align to TRBD1. CDR1 MDHEN and CDR2 SYDVKM come from the germline V gene. The CDR3 is 14 amino acids. With 4 bases clipped from V and 2 bases from J, the junction kept 5 bases outside the gene matches. Here the CDR3 reads CASSYHDRAYEQYF. The CDR3 DNA is TGTGCCAGCAGTTACCACGACAGGGCCTACGAGCAGTACTTC.

Comment on this clonotype: This clone may be a read error of a much larger clone one base away. The genes are TRBV28 and TRBJ1-3; maybe TRBD1 (5 bases). V lost 6 bases and J 2 bases, leaving 11 bases between the germline ends. The CDR3 is made up of 14 amino acids. In germline, CDR1 is MDHEN, CDR2 SYDVKM. Here the CDR3 reads CASRQRGAGNTIYF. In DNA form, the CDR3 reads TGTGCCAGCAGGCAACGGGGGGCTGGAAACACCATATATTTT. The complete variable domain, with remaining parts taken from reference TRBV28 and TRBJ1-3, reads DVKVTQSSRYLVKRTGEKVFLECVQDMDHENMFWYRQDPGLGLRLIYFSYDVKMKEKGDIPEGYSVSREKKERFSLILESASTNQTSMYLCASRQRGAGNTIYFGEGSWLTVV.

There are many counts of this clonotype. The rearrangement links TRBV29-1 to TRBJ1-1; D remains unclear. V was cut by 3 bases and J by 1 base, with 6 bases left in between. The CDR3 runs 12 residues. Germline V gene data show CDR1 as SQVTM and CDR2 as ANQGSEA. As DNA, the CDR3 is TGCAGCGTTGACAGATCGAACACTGAAGCTTTCTTT. This encodes CSVDRSNTEAFF.

This clonotype was found many times. The chain's CDR3 is CSARYPGQQTQYF. The CDR3, as DNA: TGCAGTGCTAGGTATCCGGGACAACAGACCCAGTACTTC. The genes are TRBV20-1 and TRBJ2-5; the D gene is possibly TRBD1 (6 bases). Germline V lookup: CDR1 DFQATT, CDR2 SNEGSKA (reference sequence). The CDR3 is 13 amino acids. Trimming left V 3 bases short and J 6 bases short, with 14 bases between.

At least ten counts were recorded for this clonotype. This chain links TRBV29-1 with TRBJ2-2; D is possibly TRBD2 (5 bases). The germline V gene encodes CDR1 SQVTM and CDR2 ANQGSEA. V shed 4 bases and J shed 6 bases, with 18 bases lying between them. The CDR3 runs to 15 residues. CDR3 coding DNA: TGCAGCGTTGGGGGAATGAGGGAGAGCGCCGGGGAGCTGTTTTTT. Protein sequence: CSVGGMRESAGELFF.

The chain combines TRBV15 with TRBJ2-5, with 11 positions matching TRBD2. The CDR3 is made up of 16 amino acids. The J segment lost 4 bases and the V segment lost 5 bases, leaving 9 bases of the junction unmatched. Germline V gene data show CDR1 as LNHNV and CDR2 as YYDKDF (reference sequence). In DNA, the CDR3 is TGTGCCACCAGCTATAGCGGGGGGGCCGAGGGAGAGACCCAGTACTTC. Its translation: CATSYSGGAEGETQYF.

This clonotype was seen repeatedly, ten times or more. The J gene is TRBJ2-5, the V gene TRBV12-2; TRBD2 is the table's D call and was not checked against the DNA. TRBV12-2 is deemed a pseudogene. The CDR3 is 16 amino acids. The CDR3 nucleotides are TGTGCAAGTCGCTCCAGGACTAGGATGGGGTATGAGACCCAGTACTTC. Translated: CASRSRTRMGYETQYF.

At least ten counts were recorded for this clonotype. This chain links TRBV29-1 with TRBJ2-3; 9 bases agree with TRBD1. V gave up 6 bases and J gave up 2 bases; unmatched junction bases: 6. Germline loops: CDR1 SQVTM, CDR2 ANQGSEA. CDR3 size: 14 residues. The CDR3 reads CSVGDRAATDTQYF. CDR3 nucleotides: TGCAGCGTGGGGGACAGGGCGGCCACAGATACGCAGTATTTT.

This clonotype was detected many times. The J gene is TRBJ2-1, the V gene TRBV5-6; 9 nucleotides match TRBD2. This CDR3 is 16 amino acids long. V was clipped by 0 bases and J by 4 bases; unmatched bases: 5. Germline CDR1 reads SGHDT; CDR2 reads YYEEEE. The CDR3 DNA follows: TGTGCCAGCAGCTTGGCGGTAGCGGGAGCTTACAATGAGCAGTTCTTC. Protein product: CASSLAVAGAYNEQFF. The full variable domain, with the rest looked up from reference TRBV5-6 and TRBJ2-1, is DAGVTQSPTHLIKTRGQQVTLRCSPKSGHDTVSWYQQALGQGPQFIFQYYEEEERQRGNFPDRFSGHQFPNYSSELNVNALLLGDSALYLCASSLAVAGAYNEQFFGPGTRLTVL.

This clonotype was seen more than once but under ten times. Here the CDR3 reads CASSGGTRDTQYF. CDR3 nucleotide sequence: TGCGCCAGCAGCGGAGGGACTAGAGATACGCAGTATTTT. The chain carries TRBV5-1 and TRBJ2-3; 8 nucleotides agree with TRBD2. J was trimmed by 5 bases and V by 4 bases; bases with no gene match: 3. The CDR3 consists of 13 residues. Germline V CDR1 and CDR2: SGHRS, YFSETQ.

The chain links TRBV5-1 to TRBJ1-2; 7 positions match TRBD1. V shed 3 bases and J 4 bases; nucleotides not matched to a gene: 3. Germline CDR1 reads SGHRS; CDR2 reads YFSETQ. The CDR3 is 13 residues long. The CDR3 sequence: CASSWGTVYGYTF. The CDR3 bases are TGCGCCAGCAGCTGGGGGACAGTCTATGGCTACACCTTC.

This clonotype was picked up many times. J is TRBJ2-1 and V is TRBV6-6; tentatively, D is TRBD2 (5 bases). V gave up 2 bases and J gave up 8 bases, with 19 bases separating them. Germline CDR1 and CDR2: MNHNY and SVGAGI (reference sequence). The CDR3 is 16 amino acids. For the CDR3, the DNA is TGTGCCAGCAGTTACCAGTCTTTAGTAGGGAGCGATGAGCAGTTCTTC. Its protein is CASSYQSLVGSDEQFF.

The sample holds a few counts of this clonotype. The chain couples TRBV19 to TRBJ1-4; D gene ambiguous. Germline V CDR1 and CDR2: LNHDA, SQIVND (reference sequence). V lost 8 bases and J lost 4, with 8 bases in between. The CDR3 extends over 12 amino acids. CDR3 in DNA: TGTGCCAGTCGACGGATTAATGAAAAACTGTTTTTT. Protein: CASRRINEKLFF.

This chain connects TRBV10-2 to TRBJ2-3; perhaps TRBD1 as D (5 bases). The CDR3 spans 14 residues. The germline V gene has CDR1 WSHSY and CDR2 SAAADI. V lost 6 bases to trimming and J lost 6 bases, with 16 bases between them. The CDR3 reads CASSSGQVVDTQYF. CDR3 sequence (DNA): TGCGCCAGCAGCTCCGGACAAGTCGTGGATACGCAGTATTTT.

The rearrangement joins TRBV7-9 to TRBJ1-1, with unresolved D. This CDR3 spans 15 amino acids. Deletions cut 5 bases from V and 0 bases from J, with 13 bases between. In germline, CDR1 is SEHNR, CDR2 FQNEAQ (reference sequence). The DNA of the CDR3 is TGTGCCAGCAGCCCAAAACAGAGGTTGAACACTGAAGCTTTCTTT. Amino acids: CASSPKQRLNTEAFF.

This clonotype came up a few times. The V call is TRBV7-9, the J call TRBJ1-1; 8 bases align to TRBD1. The germline CDR1 and CDR2 sequences are SEHNR and FQNEAQ (reference sequence). The CDR3 runs 14 residues. Unmatched junction bases numbered 6, after V lost 5 bases and J lost 4 bases. CDR3 protein: CASSLLTGGTEAFF. CDR3 in DNA: TGTGCCAGCAGCCTCCTCACAGGGGGCACTGAAGCTTTCTTT.

This rearrangement joins TRBV7-2 to TRBJ2-7; D remains unclear. The CDR3 runs to 13 residues. Deletions cut 8 bases from V and 2 bases from J, with 13 bases between. The germline CDR1 and CDR2 sequences are SGHTA and FQGNSA. The CDR3 spells CASRPEKAYEQYF. DNA for the CDR3: TGTGCCAGCCGCCCAGAAAAGGCCTACGAGCAGTACTTC.

CDR3 protein: CASSEIGQGTGELFF. The CDR3 DNA follows: TGTGCCAGCAGTGAAATCGGGCAGGGAACCGGGGAGCTGTTTTTT. V and J are TRBV2 and TRBJ2-2; tentative D call: TRBD1 (5 bases). V dropped 2 bases and J dropped 5 bases, with 12 bases sitting between them. This CDR3 has 15 amino acids. Germline CDR1 reads SNHLY; CDR2 reads FYNNEI.

This clonotype has at least ten counts. V gene TRBV30 combines with J gene TRBJ2-7; TRBD1 might be the D (5 bases). This CDR3 has 13 amino acids. The germline V gene encodes CDR1 GTSNPN and CDR2 SVGIG (reference sequence). With 3 bases removed from V and 0 bases from J, the gap between germline ends came to 9 bases. CDR3 nucleotides: TGTGCCTGGAGAGACAGTTACTCCTACGAGCAGTACTTC. Encoded protein: CAWRDSYSYEQYF.

This clonotype was recorded many times. This chain links TRBV18 with TRBJ1-1; D ambiguous. CDR1 and CDR2 (germline): KGHSH, LQKENI. The CDR3 extends over 14 amino acids. Deletions cut 4 bases from V and 3 bases from J, with 12 bases between. CDR3 region: CASSLAHRDTEAFF. CDR3 nucleotides: TGTGCCAGCTCACTTGCACATAGGGACACTGAAGCTTTCTTT.

This clonotype was seen repeatedly, ten times or more. The chain carries TRBV12-3 or TRBV12-4 and TRBJ1-1; D is undetermined. The V and J ends lost 4 bases and 3 bases respectively, with 9 bases between them. The CDR3 extends over 13 amino acids. CDR3 in DNA: TGTGCCAGCAGTTACGGGGAGCACACTGAAGCTTTCTTT. Protein: CASSYGEHTEAFF.

The chain joins TRBV7-9 to TRBJ2-7, with 7 bases identical to TRBD2. V was clipped by 5 bases and J by 6 bases; unmatched bases: 16. The CDR3 is 16 amino acids. CDR1 is SEHNR and CDR2 is FQNEAQ in the germline V gene (reference sequence). Written as DNA, the CDR3 is TGTGCCAGCAGCCAAGCGCTCGCGGGGGAGGTCATCGAGCAGTACTTC. Its translation: CASSQALAGEVIEQYF. The full variable domain, with the rest looked up from reference TRBV7-9 and TRBJ2-7, is DTGVSQNPRHKITKRGQNVTFRCDPISEHNRLYWYRQTLGQGPEFLTYFQNEAQLEKSRLLSDRFSAERPKGSFSTLEIQRTEQGDSAMYLCASSQALAGEVIEQYFGPGTRLTVT.

This chain joins TRBV7-2 and TRBJ1-5; D unclear. This CDR3 has 15 amino acids. Germline loops: CDR1 SGHTA, CDR2 FQGNSA. V lost 2 bases, J lost 2 bases, and 10 bases lay in between. The CDR3 protein is CASSLLWRGNQPQHF. The CDR3 DNA reads TGTGCCAGCAGCTTACTTTGGCGGGGCAATCAGCCCCAGCATTTT.

This clonotype was detected many times. The V call is TRBV2, the J call TRBJ2-7, with D possibly matching TRBD2 (6 bases). Trimming stripped 1 base from V and 0 bases from J, with 10 bases between. This CDR3 contains 15 residues. Germline V gene lookup returns CDR1 SNHLY and CDR2 FYNNEI. The CDR3 bases are TGTGCCAGCAGTGAAGGGCGGGGCCCCTCCTACGAGCAGTACTTC. The encoded protein is CASSEGRGPSYEQYF.

This clonotype appeared many times. This chain uses TRBV2 with TRBJ1-5; D unclear. CDR3 length equals 15 residues. Trimming pared 1 base from V and 1 base from J, leaving 8 bases between. CDR1 is SNHLY and CDR2 is FYNNEI in the germline V gene. CDR3 nucleotides: TGTGCCAGCAGTGAAGATGGGGTGAGCAATCAGCCCCAGCATTTT. Encoded protein: CASSEDGVSNQPQHF.

This clonotype appeared many times. V usage is TRBV20-1 and J usage is TRBJ1-2; TRBD1 matches 7 bases. Germline CDR1 DFQATT, CDR2 SNEGSKA (reference sequence). The CDR3 extends over 12 amino acids. Trimming at V came to 5 bases and at J to 4 bases, leaving 4 bases not matched to a gene. CDR3 residues: CSAWGQSYGYTF. The CDR3 nucleotides are TGCAGTGCTTGGGGACAGTCCTATGGCTACACCTTC.

The chain joins TRBV7-8 to TRBJ1-1; the match to TRBD1 covers 9 bases. CDR1 and CDR2 from the germline V gene are SGHVS and FQNEAQ. The CDR3 has 17 residues. V was pared by 4 bases and J by 0 bases, with 9 bases of the junction left unmatched. In DNA, the CDR3 is TGTGCCAGCAGCTCCTCAGGACAGGGGCCCATGAACACTGAAGCTTTCTTT. Residues: CASSSSGQGPMNTEAFF.

The V gene is TRBV7-2, the J gene TRBJ2-3; 12 nucleotides align to TRBD1. The CDR3 has 19 residues. From germline, CDR1 is SGHTA and CDR2 FQGNSA. Trimming removed 5 bases from V and 2 bases from J; junction bases left unmatched: 14. The CDR3 DNA reads TGTGCCAGCAGCCTCACATTTCCGGGACAGGGGGCTATCACAGATACGCAGTATTTT. Translated: CASSLTFPGQGAITDTQYF.

This clonotype was found a few times. This sequence joins TRBV27 and TRBJ1-2; 8 bases match TRBD1. After removal of 3 bases from V and 7 bases from J, the junction contained 4 bases not matched to a gene. Germline CDR1 and CDR2: MNHEY and SMNVEV (reference sequence). The CDR3 contains 13 residues. CDR3 coding DNA: TGTGCCAGCAGTTTCACAGGGGGTGCTGGCTACACCTTC. It yields the protein CASSFTGGAGYTF.

Many counts were recorded for this clonotype. This chain joins TRBV20-1 and TRBJ2-7; possible D gene TRBD1, 5 bases. The germline V gene has CDR1 DFQATT and CDR2 SNEGSKA (reference sequence). CDR3 size: 12 residues. Between the trimmed V and J ends, which lost 5 bases and 2 bases, there was a span of 10 bases. In DNA, the CDR3 is TGCAGTGCTTTGGACAAGCCCTACGAGCAGTACTTC. Amino acid sequence: CSALDKPYEQYF.

This chain connects TRBV19 to TRBJ2-2; D unresolved. Germline CDR1 LNHDA, CDR2 SQIVND (reference sequence). The CDR3 is 14 amino acids. Trimming removed 8 bases at V and 0 bases at J, with 10 bases between. Here the CDR3 reads CASAMVANTGELFF. In DNA, the CDR3 is TGTGCCAGTGCGATGGTCGCGAACACCGGGGAGCTGTTTTTT. Supplemented by reference TRBV19 and TRBJ2-2, the full variable domain reads DGGITQSPKYLFRKEGQNVTLSCEQNLNHDAMYWYRQDPGQGLRLIYYSQIVNDFQKGDIAEGYSVSREKKESFPLTVTSAQKNPTAFYLCASAMVANTGELFFGEGSRLTVL.

This clonotype was seen repeatedly, ten times or more. The rearrangement uses TRBV16 and TRBJ2-1; D possibly corresponds to TRBD2 (6 bases). CDR1 and CDR2 (germline): KGHSY, FQNENV. The length of the CDR3 is 14 residues. V was shortened by 2 bases and J by 5 bases, with 10 bases between the two germline ends. In DNA, the CDR3 is TGTGCCAGCAGCCAAAAGGGCGGGGACAATGAGCAGTTCTTC. Protein sequence: CASSQKGGDNEQFF.